Listed below are T cell receptor beta chains from one sample, sequenced in a study of STAT5B mutations in CD4+ large granular lymphocyte leukemia. Sequencing used immunoSEQ multiplex PCR; TCRdb keeps in-frame clones, though not all of them. This table holds under 30,000 clones, about 69% found once. Material for sequencing was CD4+ T cells from blood buffy coats. These receptors were taken from a human donor in good health. CDR3s include the opening cysteine and the closing phenylalanine or tryptophan. D genes are given only for firm matches. Rows may omit the clone size; those that give it use once, few, many or a size class.

>NA|NA|TRBJ1-2|TRBV5-6
CASSLEGAPGSYTF
TGTGCCAGCAGCTTGGAAGGGGCCCCCGGGAGCTACACCTTC
>TRBD2|NA|TRBJ2-2|TRBV7-9
CASSLGLAGAGELFF
TGTGCCAGCAGCTTAGGACTAGCGGGAGCCGGGGAGCTGTTTTTT
>NA|NA|TRBJ1-5|TRBV29-1
CSVGGGDQPQHF
TGCAGCGTTGGAGGGGGGGATCAGCCCCAGCATTTT
>TRBD2|NA|TRBJ2-5|TRBV6-1
CASSGLAGGQETQYF
TGTGCCAGCAGTGGACTAGCGGGAGGTCAAGAGACCCAGTACTTC
>TRBD1|NA|TRBJ2-3|TRBV30
CAWSSDRADTQYF
TGTGCCTGGAGTTCTGACAGGGCGGATACGCAGTATTTT
>NA|NA|TRBJ2-3|TRBV9
CASSVATMGFTDTQYF
TGTGCCAGCAGCGTAGCCACCATGGGGTTCACAGATACGCAGTATTTT
>TRBD1|NA|TRBJ1-4|TRBV13
CASSLGTGRNEKLFF
TGTGCCAGCAGCCTAGGGACAGGAAGAAATGAAAAACTGTTTTTT
>NA|medium-sized|TRBJ1-1|TRBV14
CASSQELNTEAFF
TGTGCCAGCAGCCAAGAGCTGAACACTGAAGCTTTCTTT
>TRBD2|NA|TRBJ2-5|TRBV15
CATSRERIAGGTQYF
TGTGCCACCAGCAGAGAACGGATAGCGGGAGGGACCCAGTACTTC
>NA|NA|TRBJ1-1|TRBV19
CASSIKGTSNTEAFF
TGTGCCAGTAGTATCAAGGGGACTTCGAACACTGAAGCTTTCTTT
>NA|NA|TRBJ2-1|TRBV27
CASSFTVGSNEQFF
TGTGCCAGCAGTTTCACCGTCGGGTCCAATGAGCAGTTCTTC
>NA|NA|TRBJ2-1|TRBV7-9
CASSLVEGEPYNEQFF
TGTGCCAGCAGCCTTGTTGAGGGAGAACCCTACAATGAGCAGTTCTTC
>NA|NA|TRBJ2-1|TRBV11-3
CASSVGSSYNEQFF
TGTGCCAGCAGCGTCGGAAGCTCCTACAATGAGCAGTTCTTC
>NA|NA|TRBJ2-7|TRBV5-4
CASSLPTGLNYEQYF
TGTGCCAGCAGCTTACCGACAGGCCTAAACTACGAGCAGTACTTC
>TRBD2|NA|TRBJ2-3|TRBV7-2
CASSTERGLIDTQYF
TGTGCCAGCAGCACCGAGCGGGGGCTCATAGATACGCAGTATTTT
>NA|NA|TRBJ1-2|TRBV5-1
CASSWLMGGRGYTF
TGCGCCAGCAGCTGGCTCATGGGGGGGCGCGGCTACACCTTC
>NA|NA|TRBJ1-1|TRBV5-8
CASSLEGFVANTEAFF
TGTGCCAGCAGCTTGGAAGGGTTTGTGGCGAACACTGAAGCTTTCTTT
>NA|NA|TRBJ2-3|TRBV7-9
CASSLGWADTQYF
TGTGCCAGCAGCCTCGGATGGGCAGATACGCAGTATTTT
>TRBD2|NA|TRBJ2-1|TRBV6-5
CASSPSSGLVNEQFF
TGTGCCAGCAGTCCCTCTAGCGGACTTGTGAATGAGCAGTTCTTC
>NA|NA|TRBJ2-5|TRBV18
CASSRTADSTSGETQYF
TGTGCCAGCTCACGGACCGCGGACTCCACTTCAGGAGAGACCCAGTACTTC
>TRBD1|NA|TRBJ2-7|TRBV15
CATSRGQGPAYEQYF
TGTGCCACCAGCAGGGGACAGGGCCCAGCCTACGAGCAGTACTTC
>NA|NA|TRBJ2-6|TRBV5-4
CASSPRRGAGANVLTF
TGTGCCAGCAGCCCCCGACGGGGCGCTGGGGCCAACGTCCTGACTTTC
>NA|NA|TRBJ2-1|TRBV11-3
CASRGGTDNEQFF
TGTGCCAGCCGAGGCGGGACGGACAATGAGCAGTTCTTC
>TRBD1|NA|TRBJ2-7|TRBV19
CASSLYRGRKSYEQYF
TGTGCCAGTAGTCTTTACAGGGGGCGAAAGTCCTACGAGCAGTACTTC
>TRBD2|NA|TRBJ2-1|TRBV12-5
CASGPPPRTSGNNEQFF
TGTGCTAGTGGTCCTCCCCCTCGGACTAGCGGAAACAATGAGCAGTTCTTC
>NA|NA|TRBJ2-5|TRBV9
CASSVGGGWETQYF
TGTGCCAGCAGCGTAGGGGGAGGCTGGGAGACCCAGTACTTC
>NA|NA|TRBJ2-2|TRBV5-3
CARSRGLPKLNTGELFF
TGTGCCAGAAGCCGGGGACTTCCTAAGCTTAACACCGGGGAGCTGTTTTTT
>TRBD2|NA|TRBJ2-3|TRBV2
CASSEARAGGTDTQYF
TGTGCCAGCAGTGAAGCGCGAGCGGGAGGCACAGATACGCAGTATTTT
>TRBD2|NA|TRBJ2-3|TRBV7-9
CASSLGLVADTQYF
TGTGCCAGCAGCTTGGGACTAGTAGCAGATACGCAGTATTTT
>NA|NA|TRBJ2-3|TRBV5-6
CASSPPSTDTQYF
TGTGCCAGCAGCCCTCCCAGCACAGATACGCAGTATTTT
>NA|NA|TRBJ2-5|TRBV7-6
CASSSLVYETQYF
TGTGCCAGCAGCTCACTAGTTTACGAGACCCAGTACTTC
>NA|NA|TRBJ1-1|TRBV4-1
CASSFARPGLSKAMNTEAFF
TGCGCCAGCAGCTTTGCCAGACCGGGACTCTCAAAGGCCATGAACACTGAAGCTTTCTTT
>NA|NA|TRBJ2-7|TRBV27
CASSLGQHPVSREQYF
TGTGCCAGCAGTCTAGGACAGCATCCCGTTTCGAGGGAGCAGTACTTC
>NA|few|TRBJ1-1|TRBV5-1
CASSANRLLRYTEAFF
TGCGCCAGCAGCGCAAACAGACTCCTACGGTACACTGAAGCTTTCTTT
>TRBD1|NA|TRBJ2-7|TRBV6-6
CATSGTGQGEQYF
TGTGCCACCTCAGGGACAGGGCAGGGCGAGCAGTACTTC
>NA|NA|TRBJ2-3|TRBV27
CASSPTLPDTQYF
TGTGCCAGCAGTCCGACATTGCCAGATACGCAGTATTTT
>TRBD1|NA|TRBJ2-3|TRBV25-1
CASSWTGWSDTQYF
TGTGCCAGCAGTTGGACAGGGTGGTCGGATACGCAGTATTTT
>NA|NA|TRBJ1-2|TRBV18
CASSPLFARDTRNYGYTF
TGTGCCAGCTCACCCCTTTTTGCCCGGGACACCCGAAACTATGGCTACACCTTC
>NA|NA|TRBJ1-3|TRBV11-2
CASSLVSSGGRSGNTIYF
TGTGCCAGCAGCTTAGTCTCTTCCGGGGGTCGATCTGGAAACACCATATATTTT
>TRBD1|NA|TRBJ1-4|TRBV18
CASSRDHGQGWEKLFF
TGTGCCAGCTCACGTGACCACGGACAGGGATGGGAAAAACTGTTTTTT
>NA|NA|TRBJ2-2|TRBV11-2
CASSSGKRATGELFF
TGTGCCAGCAGTTCCGGGAAGCGGGCCACCGGGGAGCTGTTTTTT
>NA|NA|TRBJ2-3|TRBV5-1
CASSLQSGPGDTQYF
TGCGCCAGCAGCTTGCAGAGCGGTCCGGGGGATACGCAGTATTTT
>NA|NA|TRBJ2-7|TRBV4-1
CASSQGLGSYEQYF
TGCGCCAGCAGCCAAGGGCTGGGGAGCTACGAGCAGTACTTC
>NA|NA|TRBJ2-2|TRBV5-1
CASTLNTGELFF
TGCGCCAGCACCTTAAACACCGGGGAGCTGTTTTTT
>NA|NA|TRBJ2-7|TRBV2
CARGGSNYEQYF
TGTGCCAGGGGAGGATCTAACTACGAGCAGTACTTC
>TRBD1|NA|TRBJ2-3|TRBV10-1
CASSEVRDRISDTQYF
TGCGCCAGCAGCGAGGTAAGGGACAGGATATCAGATACGCAGTATTTT
>NA|NA|TRBJ2-5|TRBV5-1
CASSPGFTRQTQYF
TGCGCCAGCAGCCCGGGGTTCACTCGTCAGACCCAGTACTTC
>TRBD2|NA|TRBJ2-1|TRBV18
CASSPRTSGYNEQFF
TGTGCCAGCTCACCCAGGACTAGCGGCTACAATGAGCAGTTCTTC
>TRBD1|few|TRBJ2-7|TRBV4-2
CASSQEPSGGAVYEQYF
TGTGCCAGCAGCCAGGAACCCTCAGGGGGCGCCGTCTACGAGCAGTACTTC